The rows below give T cell receptor beta chains drawn from one sample of a study of T-cell memory formation after mild COVID-19. TCRdb re-analysed the 5' RACE reads in MiXCR, keeping a single row per CDR3 protein. The data contain around 83,000 distinct CDR3 sequences, 20% to 30% of them singletons. Sequenced input: PBMCs or a T cell subset sorted from them (not recorded which). The receptors stem from a man aged 18-30 years who had mild COVID-19 (a few samples of this study predate the infection). Cell type and time point are not known. Each CDR3 is given with its conserved first and last residue. The order of the fields is D gene, J gene, clone size, V gene, CDR3 DNA, CDR3 protein. The D gene is left open where the match is weak. Not every row has a clone size; where given, it reads once, few, many or a size class.

d_call: -
j_call: TRBJ2-2
clone_size: -
v_call: TRBV4-3
cdr3_nt: TGCGCCAGCAGCCAAGACGGGGTAGAAAGATCGAACACCGGGGAGCTGTTTTTT
cdr3_aa: CASSQDGVERSNTGELFF

d_call: -
j_call: TRBJ1-1
clone_size: -
v_call: TRBV7-9
cdr3_nt: TGTGCCAGCAGCTTAGCGCTAACGGGGGCCACTGAAGCTTTCTTT
cdr3_aa: CASSLALTGATEAFF

d_call: -
j_call: TRBJ1-2
clone_size: -
v_call: TRBV9
cdr3_nt: TGTGCCAGCAGCGTGGCCCACTATGGCTACACCTTC
cdr3_aa: CASSVAHYGYTF

d_call: -
j_call: TRBJ2-1
clone_size: -
v_call: TRBV19
cdr3_nt: TGTGCCAGTAGTAAACTAGGGGAGCAGTTCTTC
cdr3_aa: CASSKLGEQFF

d_call: -
j_call: TRBJ2-3
clone_size: -
v_call: TRBV11-2
cdr3_nt: TGTGCCAGCACCTCCCTAGGCTCGCAAGATACGCAGTATTTT
cdr3_aa: CASTSLGSQDTQYF

d_call: -
j_call: TRBJ2-1
clone_size: -
v_call: TRBV4-1
cdr3_nt: TGCGCCAGCAGCCGCGGGGACAGAGCCTACAATGAGCAGTTCTTC
cdr3_aa: CASSRGDRAYNEQFF

d_call: -
j_call: TRBJ1-2
clone_size: -
v_call: TRBV7-2
cdr3_nt: TGTGCCAGCAGCTTAGACCCAGGGGCGTCTGTCTATGGCTACACCTTC
cdr3_aa: CASSLDPGASVYGYTF

d_call: -
j_call: TRBJ1-5
clone_size: once
v_call: TRBV9
cdr3_nt: TGTGCCAGCAGCGCGGGGGGGCGCAATCAGCCCCAGCATTTT
cdr3_aa: CASSAGGRNQPQHF

d_call: -
j_call: TRBJ1-2
clone_size: few
v_call: TRBV10-3
cdr3_nt: TGTGCCATCAGTGAGTCTGGGGCTTTCTATGGCTACACCTTC
cdr3_aa: CAISESGAFYGYTF

d_call: -
j_call: TRBJ1-5
clone_size: few
v_call: TRBV6-5
cdr3_nt: TGTGCCAGCAGTTACAGTCCAGGGCAGCCCCAGCATTTT
cdr3_aa: CASSYSPGQPQHF

d_call: -
j_call: TRBJ2-3
clone_size: -
v_call: TRBV12-3/TRBV12-4
cdr3_nt: TGTGCCAGCAACATGGACCGAGATACGCAGTATTTT
cdr3_aa: CASNMDRDTQYF

d_call: -
j_call: TRBJ2-7
clone_size: few
v_call: TRBV10-3
cdr3_nt: TGTGCCATCAGCGACAGGACTAGGGACGAGCAGTACTTC
cdr3_aa: CAISDRTRDEQYF

d_call: -
j_call: TRBJ2-2
clone_size: few
v_call: TRBV5-6
cdr3_nt: TGTGCCAGCAGGGTTGCCACCGGGGAGCTGTTTTTT
cdr3_aa: CASRVATGELFF

d_call: TRBD2
j_call: TRBJ2-3
clone_size: -
v_call: TRBV27
cdr3_nt: TGTGCCAGCAGTTTATCGAGCGGGGTGGTCGGGGCAGATACGCAGTATTTT
cdr3_aa: CASSLSSGVVGADTQYF

d_call: TRBD1
j_call: TRBJ2-1
clone_size: few
v_call: TRBV7-8
cdr3_nt: TGTGCCAGCGGATGGACAGGGATAGTATCCTACAATGAGCAGTTCTTC
cdr3_aa: CASGWTGIVSYNEQFF

d_call: -
j_call: TRBJ2-3
clone_size: -
v_call: TRBV6-5
cdr3_nt: TGTGCCAGCAGTTACACCCCCAGGGGCGGTGGCACAGATACGCAGTATTTT
cdr3_aa: CASSYTPRGGGTDTQYF

d_call: TRBD2
j_call: TRBJ2-1
clone_size: -
v_call: TRBV27
cdr3_nt: TGTGCCAGCAGTGTACTAGCGGGGGGGTTAAGGGAGCAGTTCTTC
cdr3_aa: CASSVLAGGLREQFF

d_call: -
j_call: TRBJ1-1
clone_size: -
v_call: TRBV7-9
cdr3_nt: TGTGCCAGCAGCTTGGGGTGGGGAGAGGACACTGAAGCTTTCTTT
cdr3_aa: CASSLGWGEDTEAFF

d_call: -
j_call: TRBJ2-1
clone_size: once
v_call: TRBV29-1
cdr3_nt: TGCAGCGTTGAATTGAGGGGGACCTACAATGAGCAGTTCTTC
cdr3_aa: CSVELRGTYNEQFF

d_call: TRBD2
j_call: TRBJ2-7
clone_size: few
v_call: TRBV6-5
cdr3_nt: TGTGCCAGCAGTAACTTTGGGGGGGAGCGGGGGCGCGACCTACCCTACGAGCAGTACTTC
cdr3_aa: CASSNFGGERGRDLPYEQYF

d_call: -
j_call: TRBJ2-1
clone_size: -
v_call: TRBV7-8
cdr3_nt: TGTGCCAGCCTGGAGGGGAGCTCCTACAATGAGCAGTTCTTC
cdr3_aa: CASLEGSSYNEQFF

d_call: -
j_call: TRBJ1-2
clone_size: few
v_call: TRBV15
cdr3_nt: TGTGCCACCAGCACGAGGACAGAACCCATCTATGGCTACACCTTC
cdr3_aa: CATSTRTEPIYGYTF

d_call: TRBD2
j_call: TRBJ2-3
clone_size: -
v_call: TRBV4-1
cdr3_nt: TGCGCCAGCACCACCCCTGGGGGGGAAGACACAGATACGCAGTATTTT
cdr3_aa: CASTTPGGEDTDTQYF

d_call: -
j_call: TRBJ2-7
clone_size: many
v_call: TRBV29-1
cdr3_nt: TGCAGCGTTTTCCTAGACTCAAGCTCCTACGAGCAGTACTTC
cdr3_aa: CSVFLDSSSYEQYF

d_call: -
j_call: TRBJ2-2
clone_size: few
v_call: TRBV27
cdr3_nt: TGTGCCAGCAGTTTCGGGAACACCGGGGAGCTGTTTTTT
cdr3_aa: CASSFGNTGELFF

d_call: -
j_call: TRBJ2-3
clone_size: -
v_call: TRBV1
cdr3_nt: TGCACCAGCGGAAAAGGGACTAGCGGGGGGGGTACAGATACGCAGTATTTT
cdr3_aa: CTSGKGTSGGGTDTQYF

d_call: TRBD1
j_call: TRBJ1-4
clone_size: -
v_call: TRBV5-1
cdr3_nt: TGCGCCAGCAGCTTTGCGACAGGGAGTAATGAAAAACTGTTTTTT
cdr3_aa: CASSFATGSNEKLFF

d_call: TRBD2
j_call: TRBJ2-3
clone_size: -
v_call: TRBV11-2
cdr3_nt: TGTGCCAGCAGCTTAGCGGGGGGATACACAGATACGCAGTATTTT
cdr3_aa: CASSLAGGYTDTQYF

d_call: -
j_call: TRBJ2-3
clone_size: few
v_call: TRBV5-1
cdr3_nt: TGCGCCAGCAGCTTGAGAGCCACTAGCACAGATACGCAGTATTTT
cdr3_aa: CASSLRATSTDTQYF

d_call: -
j_call: TRBJ1-1
clone_size: few
v_call: TRBV20-1
cdr3_nt: TGCAGTGCTAGGACGTGGGGAACTGAAGCTTTCTTT
cdr3_aa: CSARTWGTEAFF

d_call: TRBD1
j_call: TRBJ1-1
clone_size: few
v_call: TRBV6-6
cdr3_nt: TGTGCCAGCAGGGGTTACAGGGGAGGCCTTGTGAGCACTGAAGCTTTCTTT
cdr3_aa: CASRGYRGGLVSTEAFF

d_call: -
j_call: TRBJ1-1
clone_size: few
v_call: TRBV10-3
cdr3_nt: TGTGCCATCAGTGAAGGACGGGACACTGAAGCTTTCTTT
cdr3_aa: CAISEGRDTEAFF

d_call: TRBD1
j_call: TRBJ1-2
clone_size: -
v_call: TRBV6-5
cdr3_nt: TGTGCCAGCAGTGAACAAGGGACAGGGGAGAGGGGGACCTTC
cdr3_aa: CASSEQGTGERGTF

d_call: -
j_call: TRBJ1-2
clone_size: -
v_call: TRBV9
cdr3_nt: TGTGCCAGCAGCCCCCCGGGTCCGACTAACTATGGCTACACCTTC
cdr3_aa: CASSPPGPTNYGYTF

d_call: -
j_call: TRBJ2-5
clone_size: -
v_call: TRBV4-3
cdr3_nt: TGCGCCAGCAGCCAACAAGCCGGACTGATCCAAGAGACCCAGTACTTC
cdr3_aa: CASSQQAGLIQETQYF

d_call: -
j_call: TRBJ2-3
clone_size: -
v_call: TRBV29-1
cdr3_nt: TGCAGCGTAGAGACAGATACGCAGTATTTT
cdr3_aa: CSVETDTQYF

d_call: TRBD2
j_call: TRBJ2-7
clone_size: few
v_call: TRBV5-1
cdr3_nt: TGCGCCAGCACCCAGGGACTAGCGGGGGCCCTCGAGCAGTACTTC
cdr3_aa: CASTQGLAGALEQYF

d_call: TRBD2
j_call: TRBJ2-1
clone_size: few
v_call: TRBV7-9
cdr3_nt: TGTGCCAGCAGCTTACCGCGGGGGAACAATGAGCAGTTCTTC
cdr3_aa: CASSLPRGNNEQFF

d_call: TRBD1
j_call: TRBJ2-7
clone_size: -
v_call: TRBV11-2
cdr3_nt: TGTGCCAGCAGCTTAGGGGGGACAGCCTACGAGCAGTACTTC
cdr3_aa: CASSLGGTAYEQYF

d_call: -
j_call: TRBJ1-6
clone_size: -
v_call: TRBV11-3
cdr3_nt: TGTGCCAGCACCCCACGTCTCAGGGGAAAGGATAATTCACCCCTCCACTTT
cdr3_aa: CASTPRLRGKDNSPLHF

d_call: -
j_call: TRBJ1-1
clone_size: -
v_call: TRBV7-2
cdr3_nt: TGTGCCAGCAGCTTAACTCAGGGAACGGTGTCGGCTTTCTTT
cdr3_aa: CASSLTQGTVSAFF

d_call: TRBD1
j_call: TRBJ2-1
clone_size: many
v_call: TRBV6-4
cdr3_nt: TGTGCCAGCAGTGACACCACAGGGGCGTACAATGAGCAGTTCTTC
cdr3_aa: CASSDTTGAYNEQFF

d_call: TRBD2
j_call: TRBJ2-2
clone_size: -
v_call: TRBV9
cdr3_nt: TGTGCCAGCAGCGCCCTAGCGGGGGGGCCATCCGGGGAGCTGTTTTTT
cdr3_aa: CASSALAGGPSGELFF

d_call: -
j_call: TRBJ1-5
clone_size: -
v_call: TRBV6-2/TRBV6-3
cdr3_nt: TGTGCCAGCAGTGTGCGGGCCCGCGGGAGGCCCCAGCATTTT
cdr3_aa: CASSVRARGRPQHF

d_call: -
j_call: TRBJ1-2
clone_size: -
v_call: TRBV12-3/TRBV12-4
cdr3_nt: TGTGCCAGCAGTTTACGAGGGGATTATGGCTACACCTTC
cdr3_aa: CASSLRGDYGYTF

d_call: TRBD2
j_call: TRBJ2-5
clone_size: few
v_call: TRBV7-9
cdr3_nt: TGTGCCAGCAGCCCCCCGGGAGGAGCGGAACAAGAGACCCAGTACTTC
cdr3_aa: CASSPPGGAEQETQYF

d_call: TRBD1
j_call: TRBJ1-2
clone_size: few
v_call: TRBV7-8
cdr3_nt: TGTGCCAGCAGCTTAGTGGTCGCGCAGGGGGAAGCTAACTATGGCTACACCTTC
cdr3_aa: CASSLVVAQGEANYGYTF

d_call: -
j_call: TRBJ2-7
clone_size: -
v_call: TRBV27
cdr3_nt: TGTGCCAGCAGGACCATTGACAGAAAAGAGCAGTACTTC
cdr3_aa: CASRTIDRKEQYF

d_call: -
j_call: TRBJ2-7
clone_size: few
v_call: TRBV5-1
cdr3_nt: TGCGCCAGCAGCTCGGGAAGCCACTACGAGCAGTACTTC
cdr3_aa: CASSSGSHYEQYF

d_call: -
j_call: TRBJ2-1
clone_size: -
v_call: TRBV6-5
cdr3_nt: TGTGCCAGCAGTTACTCGGGTAATAAGCAGTTCTTC
cdr3_aa: CASSYSGNKQFF

d_call: -
j_call: TRBJ2-7
clone_size: few
v_call: TRBV11-2
cdr3_nt: TGTGCCAGCAGCCGACTAGGGTCCTACGAGCAGTACTTC
cdr3_aa: CASSRLGSYEQYF

d_call: -
j_call: TRBJ1-2
clone_size: -
v_call: TRBV7-9
cdr3_nt: TGTGCCAGCAGCGTTGGGGGGGAAGGCTACACCTTC
cdr3_aa: CASSVGGEGYTF

d_call: -
j_call: TRBJ2-5
clone_size: -
v_call: TRBV6-6
cdr3_nt: TGTGCCAGCAGTTACGGTCGCGGACAAGAGACCCAGTACTTC
cdr3_aa: CASSYGRGQETQYF

d_call: -
j_call: TRBJ2-3
clone_size: few
v_call: TRBV7-9
cdr3_nt: TGTGCCAGCAGCTTAGGGTTGGGGGTTGGAGATACGCAGTATTTT
cdr3_aa: CASSLGLGVGDTQYF

d_call: -
j_call: TRBJ1-6
clone_size: -
v_call: TRBV6-6
cdr3_nt: TGTGCCAGCAGTTCACAGGGTTTGGGATCACCCCTCCACTTT
cdr3_aa: CASSSQGLGSPLHF